What follows describes a single T cell receptor (beta chain). The data were produced by immunoSEQ multiplex PCR, yet TCRdb's version contains in-frame clones alone and is incomplete. The repertoire has around 360,000 clones, 70% to 90% of them found once; the top ten carry 10%. The sample comes from a study of blood T cell repertoires in COVID-19. The sample was peripheral blood. The receptor comes from a woman in her thirties with COVID-19, enrolled during active disease.

CDR3 residues: CASSLTRRDMLNSPLHF. CDR3 bases: TGTGCCAGCAGCCTCACCCGAAGGGACATGCTTAATTCACCCCTCCACTTT. The rearrangement links TRBV27 to TRBJ1-6; a possible D gene is TRBD1 (6 bases). Trimming took off 6 bases at V and 6 bases at J, with 21 bases between the two ends. The length of the CDR3 is 17 residues. Germline assignment: CDR1 MNHEY and CDR2 SMNVEV (reference sequence).